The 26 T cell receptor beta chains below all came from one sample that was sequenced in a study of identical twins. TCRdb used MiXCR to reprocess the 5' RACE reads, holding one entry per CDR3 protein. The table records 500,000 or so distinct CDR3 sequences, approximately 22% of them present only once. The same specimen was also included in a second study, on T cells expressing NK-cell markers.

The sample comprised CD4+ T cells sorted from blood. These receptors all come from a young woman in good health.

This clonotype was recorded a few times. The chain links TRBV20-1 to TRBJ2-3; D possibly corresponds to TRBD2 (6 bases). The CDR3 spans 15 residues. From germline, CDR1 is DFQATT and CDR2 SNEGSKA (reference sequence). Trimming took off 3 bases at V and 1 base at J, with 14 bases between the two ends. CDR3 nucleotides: TGCAGTGCTAGCCCCGGGACTTTACGCACAGATACGCAGTATTTT. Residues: CSASPGTLRTDTQYF.

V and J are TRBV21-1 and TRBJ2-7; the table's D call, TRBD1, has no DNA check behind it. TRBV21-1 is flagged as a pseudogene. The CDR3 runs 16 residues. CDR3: CASTLSGTDLFYEQYF. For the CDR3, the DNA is TGTGCCAGCACCCTTTCCGGGACGGACCTATTCTACGAGCAGTACTTC.

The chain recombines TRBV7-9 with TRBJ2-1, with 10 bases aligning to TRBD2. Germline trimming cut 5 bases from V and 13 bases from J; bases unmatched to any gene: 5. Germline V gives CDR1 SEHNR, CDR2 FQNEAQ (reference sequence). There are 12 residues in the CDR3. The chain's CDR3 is CASSTSGASQFF. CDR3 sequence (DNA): TGTGCCAGCAGCACTAGCGGGGCATCCCAGTTCTTC.

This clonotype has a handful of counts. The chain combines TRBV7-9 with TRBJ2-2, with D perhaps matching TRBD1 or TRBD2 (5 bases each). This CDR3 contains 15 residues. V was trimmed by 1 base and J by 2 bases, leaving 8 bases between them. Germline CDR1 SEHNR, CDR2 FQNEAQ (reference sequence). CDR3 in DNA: TGTGCCAGCAGCTTAGTGGGACGAAACACCGGGGAGCTGTTTTTT. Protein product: CASSLVGRNTGELFF.

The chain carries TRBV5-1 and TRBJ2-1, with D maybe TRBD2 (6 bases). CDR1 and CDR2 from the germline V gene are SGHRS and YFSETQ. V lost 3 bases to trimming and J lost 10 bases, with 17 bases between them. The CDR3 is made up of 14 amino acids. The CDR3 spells CASSYDVEAGEQFF. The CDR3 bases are TGCGCCAGCAGCTATGACGTCGAGGCGGGGGAGCAGTTCTTC.

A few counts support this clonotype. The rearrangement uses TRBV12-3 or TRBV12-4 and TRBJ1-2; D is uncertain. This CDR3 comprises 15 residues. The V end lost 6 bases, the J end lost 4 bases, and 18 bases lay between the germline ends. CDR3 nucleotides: TGTGCCAGCAGCCCCTACGACCGATCGGGCTATGGCTACACCTTC. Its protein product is CASSPYDRSGYGYTF.

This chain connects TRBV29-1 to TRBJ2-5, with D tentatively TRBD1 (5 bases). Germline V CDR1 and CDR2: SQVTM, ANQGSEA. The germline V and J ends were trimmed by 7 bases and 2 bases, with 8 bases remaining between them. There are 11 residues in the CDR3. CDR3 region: CSARQQETQYF. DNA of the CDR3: TGCAGCGCCCGACAGCAAGAGACCCAGTACTTC.

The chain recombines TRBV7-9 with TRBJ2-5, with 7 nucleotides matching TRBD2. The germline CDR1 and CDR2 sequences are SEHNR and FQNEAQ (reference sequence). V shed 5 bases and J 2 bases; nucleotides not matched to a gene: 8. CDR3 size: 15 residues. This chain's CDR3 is CASSPLAGSQETQYF. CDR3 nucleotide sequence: TGTGCCAGCAGCCCGTTAGCGGGTTCTCAAGAGACCCAGTACTTC. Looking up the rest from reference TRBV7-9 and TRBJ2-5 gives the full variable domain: DTGVSQNPRHKITKRGQNVTFRCDPISEHNRLYWYRQTLGQGPEFLTYFQNEAQLEKSRLLSDRFSAERPKGSFSTLEIQRTEQGDSAMYLCASSPLAGSQETQYFGPGTRLLVL.

CDR3 loop: CASRRGAHWGYTF. The CDR3 DNA follows: TGTGCCTCCCGACGAGGGGCGCATTGGGGCTACACCTTC. V gene TRBV27 combines with J gene TRBJ1-2; D is possibly TRBD1 (5 bases). This CDR3 is 13 amino acids long. Germline V lookup: CDR1 MNHEY, CDR2 SMNVEV (reference sequence). V was clipped by 11 bases and J by 8 bases, with 21 bases between them.

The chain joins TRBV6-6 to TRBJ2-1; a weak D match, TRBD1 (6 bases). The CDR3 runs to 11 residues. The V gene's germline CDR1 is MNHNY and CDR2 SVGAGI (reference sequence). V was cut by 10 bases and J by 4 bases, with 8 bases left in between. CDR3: CATQGYNEQFF. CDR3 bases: TGTGCCACCCAGGGGTACAATGAGCAGTTCTTC.

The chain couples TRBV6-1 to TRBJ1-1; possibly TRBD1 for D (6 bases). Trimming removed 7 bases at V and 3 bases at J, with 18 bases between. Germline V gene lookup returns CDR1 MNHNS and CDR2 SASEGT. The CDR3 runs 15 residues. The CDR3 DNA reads TGTGCCAGCATTGTAATGGGGGCTGTGGACACTGAAGCTTTCTTT. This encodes CASIVMGAVDTEAFF.

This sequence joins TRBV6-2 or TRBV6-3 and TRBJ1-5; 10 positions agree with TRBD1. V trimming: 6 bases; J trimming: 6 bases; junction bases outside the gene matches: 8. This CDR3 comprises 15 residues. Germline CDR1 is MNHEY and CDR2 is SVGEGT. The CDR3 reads CASSWSGQGGQPQHF. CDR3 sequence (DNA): TGTGCCAGCAGCTGGTCCGGACAGGGGGGTCAGCCCCAGCATTTT.

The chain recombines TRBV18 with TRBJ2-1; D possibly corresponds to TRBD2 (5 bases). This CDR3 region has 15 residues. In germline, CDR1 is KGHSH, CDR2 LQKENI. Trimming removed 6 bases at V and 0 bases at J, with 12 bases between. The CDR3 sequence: CASSYSEGSYNEQFF. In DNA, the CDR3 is TGTGCCAGCTCTTACAGCGAGGGCTCCTACAATGAGCAGTTCTTC.

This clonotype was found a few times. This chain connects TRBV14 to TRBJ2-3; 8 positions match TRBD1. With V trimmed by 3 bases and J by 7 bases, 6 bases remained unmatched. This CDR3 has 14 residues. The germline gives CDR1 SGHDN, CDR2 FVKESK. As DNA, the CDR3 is TGTGCCAGCAGCCAGAGACAGGGGTGGAATACGCAGTATTTT. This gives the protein CASSQRQGWNTQYF.

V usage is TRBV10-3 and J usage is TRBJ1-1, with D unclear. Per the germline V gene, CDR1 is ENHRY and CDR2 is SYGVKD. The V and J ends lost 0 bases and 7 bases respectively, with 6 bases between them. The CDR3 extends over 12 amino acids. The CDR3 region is CAISESKIEAFF. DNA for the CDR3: TGTGCCATCAGTGAGTCGAAGATTGAAGCTTTCTTT.

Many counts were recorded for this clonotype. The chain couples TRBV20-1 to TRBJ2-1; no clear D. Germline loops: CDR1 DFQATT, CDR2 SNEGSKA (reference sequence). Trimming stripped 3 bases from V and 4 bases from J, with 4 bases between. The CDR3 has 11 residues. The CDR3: CSASGYNEQFF. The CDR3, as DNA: TGCAGTGCTAGCGGATACAATGAGCAGTTCTTC.

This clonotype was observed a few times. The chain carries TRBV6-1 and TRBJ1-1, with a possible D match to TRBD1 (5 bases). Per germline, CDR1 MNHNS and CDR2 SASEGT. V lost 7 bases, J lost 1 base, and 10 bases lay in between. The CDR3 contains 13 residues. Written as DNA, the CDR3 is TGTGCCAGCACAGGACATTCGAACACTGAAGCTTTCTTT. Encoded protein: CASTGHSNTEAFF.

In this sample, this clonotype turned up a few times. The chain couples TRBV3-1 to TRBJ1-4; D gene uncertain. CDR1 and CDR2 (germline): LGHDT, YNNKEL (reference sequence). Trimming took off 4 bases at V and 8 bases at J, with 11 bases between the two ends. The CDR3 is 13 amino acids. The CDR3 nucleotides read TGTGCCAGCAGCCCAACAGTTAAGGAAAAACTGTTTTTT. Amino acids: CASSPTVKEKLFF.

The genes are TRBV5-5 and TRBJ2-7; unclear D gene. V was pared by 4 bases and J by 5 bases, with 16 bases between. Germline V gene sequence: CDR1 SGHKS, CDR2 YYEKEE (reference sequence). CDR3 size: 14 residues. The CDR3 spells CASSLRTVWDEQYF. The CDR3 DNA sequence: TGTGCCAGCAGCCTAAGGACGGTTTGGGACGAGCAGTACTTC.

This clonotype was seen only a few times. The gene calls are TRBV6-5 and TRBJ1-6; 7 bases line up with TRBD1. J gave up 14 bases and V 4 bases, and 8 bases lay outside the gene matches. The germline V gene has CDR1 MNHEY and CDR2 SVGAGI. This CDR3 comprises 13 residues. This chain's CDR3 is CASSFTGARSLHF. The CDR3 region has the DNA TGTGCCAGCAGTTTCACAGGGGCGCGGTCCCTCCACTTT.

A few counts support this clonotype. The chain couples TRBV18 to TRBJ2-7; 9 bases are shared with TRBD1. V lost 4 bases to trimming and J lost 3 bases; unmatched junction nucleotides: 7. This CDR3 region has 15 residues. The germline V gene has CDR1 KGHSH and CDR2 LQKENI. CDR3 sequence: CASSHPGQGHYEQYF. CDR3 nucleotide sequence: TGTGCCAGCTCACACCCGGGACAGGGACACTACGAGCAGTACTTC.

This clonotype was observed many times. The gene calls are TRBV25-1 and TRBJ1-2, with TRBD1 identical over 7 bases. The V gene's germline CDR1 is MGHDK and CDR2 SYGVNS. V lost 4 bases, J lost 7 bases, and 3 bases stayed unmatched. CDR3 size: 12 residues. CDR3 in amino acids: CASSGQGGGYTF. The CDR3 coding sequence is TGTGCCAGCAGTGGACAGGGAGGTGGCTACACCTTC.

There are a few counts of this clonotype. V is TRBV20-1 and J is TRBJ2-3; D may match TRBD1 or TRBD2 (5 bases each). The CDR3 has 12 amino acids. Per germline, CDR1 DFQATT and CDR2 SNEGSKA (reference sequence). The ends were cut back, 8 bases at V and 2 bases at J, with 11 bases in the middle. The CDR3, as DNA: TGCAGTTACCGGGGCATCACAGATACGCAGTATTTT. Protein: CSYRGITDTQYF.

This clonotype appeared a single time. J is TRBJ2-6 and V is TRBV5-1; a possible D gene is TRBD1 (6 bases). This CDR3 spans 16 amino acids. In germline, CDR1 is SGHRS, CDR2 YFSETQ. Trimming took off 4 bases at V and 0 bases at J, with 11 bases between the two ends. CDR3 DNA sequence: TGCGCCAGCAGCCCACAGGGAACCTCTGGGGCCAACGTCCTGACTTTC. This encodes CASSPQGTSGANVLTF. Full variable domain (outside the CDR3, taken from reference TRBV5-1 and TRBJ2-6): KAGVTQTPRYLIKTRGQQVTLSCSPISGHRSVSWYQQTPGQGLQFLFEYFSETQRNKGNFPGRFSGRQFSNSRSEMNVSTLELGDSALYLCASSPQGTSGANVLTFGAGSRLTVL.

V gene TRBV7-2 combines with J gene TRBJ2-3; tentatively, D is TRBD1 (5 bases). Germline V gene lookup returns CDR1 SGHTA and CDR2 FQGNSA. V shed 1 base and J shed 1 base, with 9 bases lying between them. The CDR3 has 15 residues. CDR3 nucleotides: TGTGCCAGCAGCTTAGAGGGGCTGGGCACAGATACGCAGTATTTT. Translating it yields CASSLEGLGTDTQYF.

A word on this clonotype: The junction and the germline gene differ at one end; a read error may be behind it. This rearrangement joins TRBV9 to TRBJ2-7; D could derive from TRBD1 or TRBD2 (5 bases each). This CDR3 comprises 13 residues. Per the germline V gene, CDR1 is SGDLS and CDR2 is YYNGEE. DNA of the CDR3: TGTGCCGGCAGCTCCGGGACCACTTACGAGCAGTACTTC. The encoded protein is CAGSSGTTYEQYF.